The rows below give T cell receptor beta chains drawn from one sample of a study of T cell responses to AZD1222 COVID-19 vaccine. The assay was immunoSEQ multiplex PCR, and TCRdb's table has in-frame clones only and misses some. Among 83,000 or so clones listed, about 91% were seen once. Sequenced here: peripheral blood, sampled 28 days after the second AZD1222 dose. The receptors come from an adult who received the AZD1222 COVID-19 vaccine. The CDR3 runs from the conserved cysteine through the conserved F or W. Fields, in order: J gene, clone size, D gene, V gene, CDR3 DNA, CDR3 protein. The D gene is left open where the match is weak. A clone size is listed for some rows: how often the clone was seen (once, few, many), or a class if it is expanded.

j_call: TRBJ2-1; clone_size: .; d_call: .; v_call: TRBV7-2; cdr3_nt: TGTGCCAGCAGTTCGTTAGGCTACAATGAGCAGTTCTTC; cdr3_aa: CASSSLGYNEQFF
j_call: TRBJ1-2; clone_size: .; d_call: .; v_call: TRBV5-4; cdr3_nt: TGTGCCAGCCCTCCCCTCACGGGGGGGCTTAGCTATGGCTACACCTTC; cdr3_aa: CASPPLTGGLSYGYTF
j_call: TRBJ2-1; clone_size: once; d_call: TRBD2; v_call: TRBV7-2; cdr3_nt: TGTGCCAGCAGCCCGTACCCGGGGCTAGCGGGAGGTGAGCAGTTCTTC; cdr3_aa: CASSPYPGLAGGEQFF
j_call: TRBJ2-7; clone_size: .; d_call: .; v_call: TRBV9; cdr3_nt: TGTGCCAGCAGCCCATTAGCGGACCCTCTCCTCGAGCAGTACTTC; cdr3_aa: CASSPLADPLLEQYF
j_call: TRBJ2-1; clone_size: .; d_call: TRBD2; v_call: TRBV5-8; cdr3_nt: TGTGCCAGCAGCTTGTGGCTAGCGGACTCCAATGAGCAGTTCTTC; cdr3_aa: CASSLWLADSNEQFF
j_call: TRBJ2-7; clone_size: .; d_call: TRBD1; v_call: TRBV6-6; cdr3_nt: TGTGCCAGCACTAAAGACAGGGCTAGCTCCTACGAGCAGTACTTC; cdr3_aa: CASTKDRASSYEQYF
j_call: TRBJ1-5; clone_size: .; d_call: .; v_call: TRBV7-3; cdr3_nt: TGTGCCAGCAGCCGGTTGAGGACAGTCAGTTCCTATAGCAATCAGCCCCAGCATTTT; cdr3_aa: CASSRLRTVSSYSNQPQHF
j_call: TRBJ1-1; clone_size: .; d_call: .; v_call: TRBV5-4; cdr3_nt: TGTGCCAGCAGCCTCCCGGGGGCGGGGAACACTGAAGCTTTCTTT; cdr3_aa: CASSLPGAGNTEAFF
j_call: TRBJ2-7; clone_size: .; d_call: .; v_call: TRBV27; cdr3_nt: TGTGCCAGCAGTTTATTCCCTAGCGTCAACGAGCAGTACTTC; cdr3_aa: CASSLFPSVNEQYF
j_call: TRBJ2-1; clone_size: .; d_call: TRBD2; v_call: TRBV5-1; cdr3_nt: TGCGCCAGCAGCTCCCAGACTAGCGGGAGGAGTGATGAGCAGTTCTTC; cdr3_aa: CASSSQTSGRSDEQFF
j_call: TRBJ2-2; clone_size: .; d_call: .; v_call: TRBV6-5; cdr3_nt: TGTGCCAGCAGTCCTCGGAGCGGGGAGCTGTTTTTT; cdr3_aa: CASSPRSGELFF
j_call: TRBJ2-3; clone_size: .; d_call: .; v_call: TRBV28; cdr3_nt: TGTGCCAGCAGTTGGTACGATACGCAGTATTTT; cdr3_aa: CASSWYDTQYF
j_call: TRBJ2-2; clone_size: .; d_call: .; v_call: TRBV28; cdr3_nt: TGTGCCAGCAGAAAGCGAAACACCGGGGAGCTGTTTTTT; cdr3_aa: CASRKRNTGELFF
j_call: TRBJ2-5; clone_size: .; d_call: .; v_call: TRBV6-5; cdr3_nt: TGTGCCAGCAGTTACTCGAAGCAGGGGAGGGAGACCCAGTACTTC; cdr3_aa: CASSYSKQGRETQYF
j_call: TRBJ2-7; clone_size: .; d_call: .; v_call: TRBV7-6; cdr3_nt: TGTGCCAGCAGCTTAGCTCACGGGGCGGAGCAGTACTTC; cdr3_aa: CASSLAHGAEQYF
j_call: TRBJ1-1; clone_size: .; d_call: .; v_call: TRBV19; cdr3_nt: TGTGCCAGTAGTATATCTCTTGGCAGGGTCATGAACACTGAAGCTTTCTTT; cdr3_aa: CASSISLGRVMNTEAFF
j_call: TRBJ2-6; clone_size: .; d_call: TRBD1; v_call: TRBV6-1; cdr3_nt: TGTGCCAGCAGTGGGACAGGCAACTCTGGGGCCAACGTCCTGACTTTC; cdr3_aa: CASSGTGNSGANVLTF
j_call: TRBJ2-3; clone_size: .; d_call: .; v_call: TRBV5-5; cdr3_nt: TGTGCCAGCAGCCCCCTCGACCGCACAGATACGCAGTATTTT; cdr3_aa: CASSPLDRTDTQYF
j_call: TRBJ1-2; clone_size: .; d_call: TRBD1; v_call: TRBV19; cdr3_nt: TGTGCCAGTAGCCCGGGACAGTTAAACTATGGCTACACCTTC; cdr3_aa: CASSPGQLNYGYTF
j_call: TRBJ2-2; clone_size: .; d_call: .; v_call: TRBV3-1/TRBV3-2; cdr3_nt: TGTGCCAGCAGCTTAAGTGACACCGGGGAGCTGTTTTTT; cdr3_aa: CASSLSDTGELFF
j_call: TRBJ1-1; clone_size: once; d_call: TRBD1; v_call: TRBV24-1; cdr3_nt: TGTGCCACCAGTAGGGACAGGGTTAGGACTGAAGCTTTCTTT; cdr3_aa: CATSRDRVRTEAFF
j_call: TRBJ2-3; clone_size: few; d_call: .; v_call: TRBV5-8; cdr3_nt: TGTGCCAGCAGCTTGGGGGCAGGTACAGATACGCAGTATTTT; cdr3_aa: CASSLGAGTDTQYF
j_call: TRBJ2-7; clone_size: .; d_call: TRBD1; v_call: TRBV9; cdr3_nt: TGTGCCAGCAGCGTAGAACCAGGGGGCTCCTACGAGCAGTACTTC; cdr3_aa: CASSVEPGGSYEQYF
j_call: TRBJ2-1; clone_size: .; d_call: TRBD1; v_call: TRBV27; cdr3_nt: TGTGCCACCGAGGACAGGGGGCGACGGGAGCAGTTCTTC; cdr3_aa: CATEDRGRREQFF
j_call: TRBJ1-2; clone_size: .; d_call: .; v_call: TRBV5-6; cdr3_nt: TGTGCCAGCACCTGGGGGGCTAACTATGGCTACACCTTC; cdr3_aa: CASTWGANYGYTF
j_call: TRBJ2-5; clone_size: once; d_call: .; v_call: TRBV5-6; cdr3_nt: TGTGCCAGCACCTCCGTGGGGAACCAAGAGACCCAGTACTTC; cdr3_aa: CASTSVGNQETQYF
j_call: TRBJ1-5; clone_size: few; d_call: .; v_call: TRBV28; cdr3_nt: TGTGCCAGCAGCTCCCTTTTAGGGGTAGGCAATCAGCCCCAGCATTTT; cdr3_aa: CASSSLLGVGNQPQHF
j_call: TRBJ1-2; clone_size: .; d_call: .; v_call: TRBV6-5; cdr3_nt: TGTGCCAGCAGACCCACAGGATCGTGGGGCTACACCTTC; cdr3_aa: CASRPTGSWGYTF
j_call: TRBJ1-4; clone_size: .; d_call: TRBD1; v_call: TRBV25-1; cdr3_nt: TGTGCCAGCAGTAGACAGGGGGGTGAAAAACTGTTTTTT; cdr3_aa: CASSRQGGEKLFF
j_call: TRBJ2-7; clone_size: .; d_call: .; v_call: TRBV2; cdr3_nt: TGTGCCAGCAGTGAATTCGCAGGACTGAGCTCCTACGAGCAGTACTTC; cdr3_aa: CASSEFAGLSSYEQYF
j_call: TRBJ2-1; clone_size: .; d_call: .; v_call: TRBV24-1; cdr3_nt: TGTGCCACCAAAGGGGCCGGGGGCAATGAGCAGTTCTTC; cdr3_aa: CATKGAGGNEQFF
j_call: TRBJ1-1; clone_size: .; d_call: .; v_call: TRBV11-2; cdr3_nt: TGTGCCAGCAGCTCCCCCAGGGTATTGATAGCTTTCTTT; cdr3_aa: CASSSPRVLIAFF
j_call: TRBJ1-2; clone_size: .; d_call: .; v_call: TRBV18; cdr3_nt: TGTGCCAGCTCACCAACGCCCGGGTATGGCTACACCTTC; cdr3_aa: CASSPTPGYGYTF
j_call: TRBJ2-5; clone_size: .; d_call: TRBD2; v_call: TRBV19; cdr3_nt: TGTGCCAGTAGTTTTGCTAGCGGGACGGGCCAAGAGACCCAGTACTTC; cdr3_aa: CASSFASGTGQETQYF
j_call: TRBJ2-3; clone_size: .; d_call: .; v_call: TRBV6-5; cdr3_nt: TGTGCCAGCAATTACCGGGAGCGCGGCCCAGATACGCAGTATTTT; cdr3_aa: CASNYRERGPDTQYF
j_call: TRBJ1-1; clone_size: .; d_call: .; v_call: TRBV27; cdr3_nt: TGTGCCAGCAGTTCAAGGGACGGAGTTATGAACACTGAAGCTTTCTTT; cdr3_aa: CASSSRDGVMNTEAFF
j_call: TRBJ1-2; clone_size: .; d_call: .; v_call: TRBV6-2/TRBV6-3; cdr3_nt: TGTGCCAGCAGCTTGACAGTTACCAATGGCTACACCTTC; cdr3_aa: CASSLTVTNGYTF
j_call: TRBJ2-1; clone_size: .; d_call: TRBD2; v_call: TRBV18; cdr3_nt: TGTGCCACCTTTAGCGGGAGTACGCATGAGCAGTTCTTC; cdr3_aa: CATFSGSTHEQFF
j_call: TRBJ2-2; clone_size: .; d_call: .; v_call: TRBV2; cdr3_nt: TGTGCCAGCAGTGAAAGGGTAAAAGTCACCGGGGAGCTGTTTTTT; cdr3_aa: CASSERVKVTGELFF
j_call: TRBJ2-1; clone_size: .; d_call: TRBD2; v_call: TRBV6-5; cdr3_nt: TGTGCCAGCAGCCCGGGACTAGCGTCCTACAATGAGCAGTTCTTC; cdr3_aa: CASSPGLASYNEQFF
j_call: TRBJ2-7; clone_size: .; d_call: TRBD2; v_call: TRBV19; cdr3_nt: TGTGCCAGTAGTATACGGGAGGGCGGCGAGCAGTACTTC; cdr3_aa: CASSIREGGEQYF
j_call: TRBJ1-5; clone_size: once; d_call: .; v_call: TRBV2; cdr3_nt: TGTGCCAGCAGTGAAGCGCTTAGAGGGGGATTAGGTCAGCCCCAGCATTTT; cdr3_aa: CASSEALRGGLGQPQHF
j_call: TRBJ1-3; clone_size: .; d_call: TRBD1; v_call: TRBV9; cdr3_nt: TGTGCCAGCAGCGCGACAGGGGGGCCTGGAAACACCATATATTTT; cdr3_aa: CASSATGGPGNTIYF
j_call: TRBJ2-1; clone_size: .; d_call: TRBD2; v_call: TRBV7-9; cdr3_nt: TGTGCCAGCAGCCCCGGACTAGCGGGATATGAGCAGTTCTTC; cdr3_aa: CASSPGLAGYEQFF
j_call: TRBJ1-5; clone_size: .; d_call: .; v_call: TRBV7-8; cdr3_nt: TGTGCCAGCAGCATAAACCACAATCAGCCCCAGCATTTT; cdr3_aa: CASSINHNQPQHF
j_call: TRBJ2-2; clone_size: .; d_call: .; v_call: TRBV28; cdr3_nt: TGTGCCAGCAGTTCAACCTGGACGGATAACACCGGGGAGCTGTTTTTT; cdr3_aa: CASSSTWTDNTGELFF
j_call: TRBJ2-1; clone_size: .; d_call: .; v_call: TRBV2; cdr3_nt: TGTGCCAGCAGTAAGGGCATAAGCTCCTACAATGAGCAGTTCTTC; cdr3_aa: CASSKGISSYNEQFF
j_call: TRBJ1-2; clone_size: .; d_call: .; v_call: TRBV9; cdr3_nt: TGTGCCAGCAGCCCGGGGGGGGCGCACTATGGCTACACCTTC; cdr3_aa: CASSPGGAHYGYTF
j_call: TRBJ1-6; clone_size: .; d_call: TRBD1; v_call: TRBV28; cdr3_nt: TGTGCCAGCACCTCGGGGACAGGGAATAATTCACCCCTCCACTTT; cdr3_aa: CASTSGTGNNSPLHF
j_call: TRBJ1-5; clone_size: .; d_call: .; v_call: TRBV3-1/TRBV3-2; cdr3_nt: TGTGCCAGCAGCCAAGCTAGGGGCGGGCCCCAGCATTTT; cdr3_aa: CASSQARGGPQHF
j_call: TRBJ2-3; clone_size: .; d_call: .; v_call: TRBV7-9; cdr3_nt: TGTGCCAGCAGCTTAGATGGGGGGACAGATACGCAGTATTTT; cdr3_aa: CASSLDGGTDTQYF
j_call: TRBJ1-3; clone_size: .; d_call: .; v_call: TRBV6-5; cdr3_nt: TGTGCCAGCCAACGGGACCGAAGCTCTGGAAACACCATATATTTT; cdr3_aa: CASQRDRSSGNTIYF
j_call: TRBJ2-7; clone_size: .; d_call: .; v_call: TRBV6-5; cdr3_nt: TGTGCCAGCAGTTACTCGAAAGGGTACGAGCAGTACTTC; cdr3_aa: CASSYSKGYEQYF